These 27 T cell receptor beta chains originate from one sample sequenced in a study of T cells in Graves' hyperthyroidism and ophthalmopathy. There were TCR beta CDR3 regions amplified from RNA transcripts. An initial round of RT-PCR targeting the TCR CDR3 relied on the HTBI primer set. TCRdb redid the calling of the multiplex PCR reads with MiXCR, one entry per CDR3 protein. The sample lists 45,000 or so distinct CDR3 sequences, over 45% occurring once. Sequences were obtained from peripheral blood or thyroid tissue (not recorded which). The receptors were gathered from a woman in her fifties or sixties with Graves' hyperthyroidism.

This clonotype is judged medium-sized (0.01 to 0.1%). This chain links TRBV7-9 with TRBJ1-1; D not certain. The CDR3 spans 15 residues. V dropped 4 bases and J dropped 1 base, with 13 bases sitting between them. Germline V gene lookup returns CDR1 SEHNR and CDR2 FQNEAQ (reference sequence). In DNA form, the CDR3 reads TGTGCCAGCAGCTCATTGAGGACGGGGAACACTGAAGCTTTCTTT. It specifies CASSSLRTGNTEAFF.

With regard to this clonotype: Compared with germline, one end of the junction differs, possibly owing to a read error. The rearrangement links TRBV15 to TRBJ2-5; TRBD2 aligns across 11 bases. This CDR3 spans 15 amino acids. Germline V gene lookup returns CDR1 LNHNV and CDR2 YYDKDF (reference sequence). CDR3 amino acids: CPTSRQTSGIETQYF. The CDR3 DNA reads as TGTCCCACCAGCAGGCAGACTAGCGGGATAGAGACCCAGTACTTC.

This sequence joins TRBV11-2 and TRBJ1-2, with TRBD1 matching over 9 bases. Germline trimming cut 1 base from V and 8 bases from J; bases unmatched to any gene: 8. Per the germline V gene, CDR1 is SGHAT and CDR2 is FQNNGV. The CDR3 covers 15 residues. The DNA of the CDR3 is TGTGCCAGCAGCTTAGCCCGGGGACAGGGTAGCGGCTACACCTTC. Its translation: CASSLARGQGSGYTF.

In regard to this clonotype: The CDR3 does not end in the conserved phenylalanine or tryptophan, so this is likely a read error. It is unclear where the CDR3 begins or ends on the DNA, so no DNA is shown, and the CDR3 is as TCRdb lists it. This chain links TRBV20-1 with TRBJ2-5; the table names TRBD2, a call not compared with the DNA. Inclusive of both ends, the CDR3 amounts to 13 amino acids. Germline assignment: CDR1 DFQATT and CDR2 SNEGSKA (reference sequence). The CDR3 here is CSAQAGGQETQYS.

The chain uses TRBV2 and TRBJ1-6, with 9 nucleotides matching TRBD1. With V trimmed by 8 bases and J by 5 bases, 4 bases remained unmatched. The CDR3 is made up of 14 amino acids. The germline V gene encodes CDR1 SNHLY and CDR2 FYNNEI. This chain's CDR3 is CASGTGQNNSPLHF. The DNA for the CDR3 is TGTGCCAGCGGGACAGGGCAGAATAATTCACCCCTCCACTTT.

This clonotype has at least ten counts. J is TRBJ1-3 and V is TRBV2; D uncertain. V gave up 7 bases and J gave up 4 bases, with 8 bases separating them. The CDR3 consists of 12 residues. Germline-derived CDR1 and CDR2 are SNHLY and FYNNEI. In DNA, the CDR3 is TGTGCCAGCAAAGACGACGGAAACACCATATATTTT. Its translation: CASKDDGNTIYF.

At least ten counts were recorded for this clonotype. CDR3 bases: TGTGCCACCAGCACAAGACAGGGCGGTTACGAGCAGTACTTC. It encodes CATSTRQGGYEQYF. The chain joins TRBV15 to TRBJ2-7; TRBD1 matches at 7 bases. V lost 4 bases to trimming and J lost 4 bases; unmatched junction nucleotides: 7. Germline V lookup: CDR1 LNHNV, CDR2 YYDKDF (reference sequence). The CDR3 runs to 14 residues.

This clonotype was counted ten times or more. This chain joins TRBV9 and TRBJ2-7; 7 bases match TRBD2. The CDR3 sequence is 14 residues long. Unmatched junction bases numbered 6, after V lost 3 bases and J lost 3 bases. Per germline, CDR1 SGDLS and CDR2 YYNGEE. This chain's CDR3 is CASSDGLGDYEQYF. The CDR3 DNA is TGTGCCAGCAGCGACGGACTAGGAGACTACGAGCAGTACTTC.

Points on this clonotype: Germline is not matched at one junction end, which may reflect a read error. The CDR3 sequence: CAWSGAYEQHF. For the CDR3, the DNA is TGTGCCTGGAGTGGGGCCTACGAGCAGCACTTC. The V call is TRBV30, the J call TRBJ2-7; D unclear. CDR1 is GTSNPN and CDR2 is SVGIG in the germline V gene (reference sequence). The CDR3 has 11 residues.

The rearrangement uses TRBV20-1 and TRBJ1-2; D is perhaps TRBD1 (5 bases). The CDR3 contains 13 residues. CDR1 DFQATT and CDR2 SNEGSKA come from the germline V gene (reference sequence). Trimming stripped 3 bases from V and 0 bases from J, with 8 bases between. Here the CDR3 reads CSASFRANYGYTF. CDR3 bases: TGCAGTGCTAGCTTCAGGGCTAACTATGGCTACACCTTC.

The J gene is TRBJ1-1, the V gene TRBV10-2, with D possibly TRBD1 on 5 matching bases. Deletions cut 2 bases from V and 7 bases from J, with 11 bases between. CDR3 length: 13 residues. Looked up from germline, CDR1 is WSHSY and CDR2 is SAAADI. The CDR3 nucleotides are TGCGCCAGCAGTGAGCTACGGGGGGATGAAGCTTTCTTT. This codes for CASSELRGDEAFF.

About this clonotype: The CDR3 ends on some other residue instead of the conserved phenylalanine or tryptophan, so this is likely a read error. This chain joins TRBV20-1 and TRBJ2-5, with D maybe TRBD1 (6 bases). CDR1 DFQATT and CDR2 SNEGSKA come from the germline V gene (reference sequence). The CDR3 consists of 14 residues. The CDR3: CGARDDRFIETQYL. For the CDR3, the DNA is TGCGGCGCTAGAGATGACAGGTTCATCGAGACCCAGTACCTC.

This clonotype has ten or more counts. The CDR3 DNA is TGCGCCAGCAACGACCCCGGTGCTGAAGCTTTCTTT. It translates to CASNDPGAEAFF. The chain has TRBV10-2 and TRBJ1-1, with D unclear. The CDR3 extends over 12 amino acids. V lost 7 bases to trimming and J lost 6 bases, with 12 bases between them. Germline V lookup: CDR1 WSHSY, CDR2 SAAADI.

This clonotype was observed a single time. The gene calls are TRBV20-1 and TRBJ1-5; 7 nucleotides line up with TRBD1. This CDR3 spans 15 amino acids. Losses at the gene ends were 3 bases for V and 5 bases for J; bases not matched to a gene: 10. Germline CDR1 and CDR2: DFQATT and SNEGSKA (reference sequence). The CDR3 bases are TGCAGTGCTAGTGAAGGGGGCGCAGGGGATCAGCCCCAGCATTTT. This codes for CSASEGGAGDQPQHF.

Ten or more counts support this clonotype. The V call is TRBV12-3 or TRBV12-4, the J call TRBJ2-2; no reliable D call. The CDR3 sequence is 14 residues long. With 1 base removed from V and 5 bases from J, the gap between germline ends came to 8 bases. CDR3 sequence: CASSLGQRTGELFF. DNA for the CDR3: TGTGCCAGCAGTTTAGGGCAAAGAACCGGGGAGCTGTTTTTT.

This rearrangement joins TRBV7-2 to TRBJ2-6; D is unresolved. Germline loops: CDR1 SGHTA, CDR2 FQGNSA. Trimming cost V 5 bases and J 4 bases, with 6 bases left between them. The CDR3 loop spans 13 amino acids. CDR3: CASSADGANVLTF. The CDR3 DNA reads TGTGCCAGCAGCGCCGACGGGGCCAACGTCCTGACTTTC.

The V gene is TRBV15, the J gene TRBJ2-5; D may correspond to TRBD1 or TRBD2 (6 bases each). Trimming stripped 2 bases from V and 5 bases from J, with 9 bases between. CDR1 is LNHNV and CDR2 is YYDKDF in the germline V gene (reference sequence). The CDR3 has 13 residues. CDR3 bases: TGTGCCACCAGCAGACAGGGGAGGGAGACCCAGTACTTC. It translates to CATSRQGRETQYF.

As regards this clonotype: Likely a read error: the CDR3 ends without its conserved phenylalanine or tryptophan. This chain links TRBV9 with TRBJ2-3; 7 bases line up with TRBD2. V was pared by 0 bases and J by 7 bases, with 11 bases of the junction left unmatched. The V gene's germline CDR1 is SGDLS and CDR2 YYNGEE. CDR3 size: 16 residues. The CDR3 DNA follows: TGTGCCAGCAGCGTAGATTGTGGTCTAGCGGACAATACGCAGTATATT. This sequence encodes CASSVDCGLADNTQYI.

This clonotype has a count of ten or more. The genes are TRBV20-1 and TRBJ1-5; tentative D call: TRBD1 (6 bases). In germline, CDR1 is DFQATT, CDR2 SNEGSKA (reference sequence). The CDR3 runs 13 residues. V was cut by 4 bases and J by 7 bases, with 14 bases left in between. CDR3 sequence (DNA): TGCAGTGCTAACAGACAGGTTGGGCAGCCCCAGCATTTT. Translation gives CSANRQVGQPQHF.

As regards this clonotype: Mismatch with germline at one junction end may stem from a read error. V is TRBV24-1 and J is TRBJ1-1; a possible D gene is TRBD1 (6 bases). The CDR3 is 15 residues long. In germline, CDR1 is KGHDR, CDR2 SFDVKD. The CDR3 DNA reads as TGTGCCACCAGTCAGAGGGGGACGGGGATCACTGGAGCTTTCTTT. The encoded protein is CATSQRGTGITGAFF.

This chain joins TRBV2 and TRBJ1-2, with TRBD1 matching 11 bases. The CDR3 consists of 15 residues. Germline CDR1 reads SNHLY; CDR2 reads FYNNEI. V was clipped by 6 bases and J by 2 bases; unmatched bases: 5. This chain's CDR3 is CASRRDRGDNYGYTF. The CDR3 bases are TGTGCCAGCAGGAGGGACAGGGGGGACAACTATGGCTACACCTTC.

To note about this clonotype: One end of the junction varies from germline; a read error may be responsible. This chain links TRBV7-6 with TRBJ2-5, with TRBD2 matching 13 bases. Germline CDR1 reads SGHVS; CDR2 reads FNYEAQ. This CDR3 is 17 amino acids long. CDR3 sequence (DNA): TGCGCCAGCAGCTATACCGGGACTAGCGGGACGGGGGAGACCCAGTACTTC. Translation gives CASSYTGTSGTGETQYF.

This clonotype was seen just once. The chain has TRBV20-1 and TRBJ2-5, with 11 nucleotides matching TRBD2. The V and J ends lost 4 bases and 2 bases, in that order; junction bases with no gene match: 3. Germline assignment: CDR1 DFQATT and CDR2 SNEGSKA (reference sequence). The CDR3 runs 14 residues. CDR3 sequence: CSAIRTSGQETQYF. CDR3 coding DNA: TGCAGTGCTATAAGGACTAGCGGGCAAGAGACCCAGTACTTC.

This clonotype was picked up a small number of times. The chain employs TRBV7-6 and TRBJ2-2; D is perhaps TRBD1 (5 bases). The germline gives CDR1 SGHVS, CDR2 FNYEAQ. This CDR3 contains 13 residues. V was pared by 5 bases and J by 5 bases, with 9 bases between. CDR3 coding DNA: TGTGCCAGCAGCGTTACAGGAACCGGGGAGCTGTTTTTT. Residues: CASSVTGTGELFF.

The rearrangement links TRBV28 to TRBJ1-5, with a tentative D call TRBD1 (6 bases). The germline V gene encodes CDR1 MDHEN and CDR2 SYDVKM. The ends were cut back, 8 bases at V and 7 bases at J, with 15 bases in the middle. This CDR3 contains 13 residues. Here the CDR3 reads CASGGGARQPQHF. Written as DNA, the CDR3 is TGTGCCAGCGGGGGGGGGGCTCGACAGCCCCAGCATTTT.

The chain carries TRBV7-3 and TRBJ2-7, with 7 bases lining up with TRBD1. CDR3 size: 14 residues. Germline CDR1 SGHTA, CDR2 FQGTGA. V shed 3 bases, J shed 7 bases, and the junction held 9 bases outside the gene matches. CDR3 DNA sequence: TGTGCCAGCAGCTTGGGGGCGACAGGGCTTGAGCAGTACTTC. Its protein is CASSLGATGLEQYF.

This clonotype was counted many times. The chain joins TRBV2 to TRBJ2-7, with no clear D. The CDR3 length is 11 residues. The V end lost 5 bases, the J end lost 7 bases, and 9 bases lay between the germline ends. Germline values: CDR1 SNHLY, CDR2 FYNNEI. The CDR3 coding sequence is TGTGCCAGCAGTACCGGTGGAGAGCAGTACTTC. Protein sequence: CASSTGGEQYF.